This is a list of T cell receptor beta chains from one sample in a study of patients and donors after allogeneic stem cell transplantation. TCRdb fed the RT-PCR reads into MiXCR, producing one record per CDR3 protein. In the table there are some 960,000 distinct CDR3 sequences, roughly 17% of which are singletons. The sequenced material came from blood, either unsorted or a sorted T cell fraction (not recorded which). The source is a human donor who was either an allogeneic HSCT recipient or a stem cell or donor lymphocyte infusion donor (not recorded which). It is not recorded whose cells these are; they may come from a transplant donor. Each CDR3 is given without its conserved first and last residue. Fields, in order: J gene, V gene, CDR3 protein.

>TRBJ2-7|TRBV9
ASSVAVGRADEQY
>TRBJ2-1|TRBV4-3
ASSQADRGNEQF
>TRBJ1-1|TRBV24-1
ATSAGVGRMAF
>TRBJ2-5|TRBV4-3
ASSQDRDRTQETQY
>TRBJ1-1|TRBV7-2
ASSPRAHYNTEAF
>TRBJ2-3|TRBV5-4
ASSLSGGSEDTQY
>TRBJ1-1|TRBV30
AWSVSLIGTEAF
>TRBJ2-7|TRBV5-1
ASSALGDLSYEQY
>TRBJ2-1|TRBV30
AWSVQRQVQF
>TRBJ1-2|TRBV7-2
ASSLASESVYGYT
>TRBJ1-4|TRBV5-1
ASSLVGNEKLF
>TRBJ1-3|TRBV15
ATSRAPLPDSGNTIY
>TRBJ1-4|TRBV6-1
ASSPPDSPWKLF
>TRBJ2-2|TRBV12-3/TRBV12-4
ASSPLSSGELF
>TRBJ1-1|TRBV27
ASSWTGDMNTEAF
>TRBJ2-1|TRBV7-2
ASSPLVRLWNEQF
>TRBJ1-1|TRBV5-1
ASSFDGQGEAF
>TRBJ2-7|TRBV5-6
ASSVPGHLYEQY
>TRBJ1-1|TRBV2
ASSLGEMNTEAF
>TRBJ2-3|TRBV7-9
ASSTGLAGPTDTQY
>TRBJ2-7|TRBV20-1
SASGRVGEQY